The following is a T cell receptor beta chain sequence with its context. As yet, its antigen is unknown. The CDR3 totals 17 residues. The germline V gene encodes CDR1 SGHDT and CDR2 YYEEEE. V dropped 1 base and J dropped 3 bases, with 17 bases sitting between them. This sample stems from a study of OX40 agonist ivuxolimab in advanced cancers. On the study more broadly: Mean age approximately 66 years, range about 20 to 79; roughly 82% male.

Study-level points and caveats: CD8+ T cells averaged more expanded clones than CD4+.

The table came from immunoSEQ multiplex PCR; TCRdb's copy has only in-frame clones and leaves some out. The sample comprises around 67,000 clones, 70% to 90% of which are singletons, and 1.3% rests with the top ten. The chain is built from TRBV5-6 and TRBJ1-5; no reliable D call. Sequences were derived from CD4+ or CD8+ T cells sorted from blood, sampled in a trial of the OX40 agonist ivuxolimab. This sequence was found in an adult with an advanced solid tumor such as melanoma, head and neck, liver or kidney cancer. The CDR3 sequence is CASSLLIGERTNQPQHF. In nucleotides, the CDR3 is TGTGCCAGCAGCTTGCTTATTGGGGAAAGGACCAATCAGCCCCAGCATTTT.